These 20 T cell receptor beta chains came from one sample sequenced in a study of T cell responses to AZD1222 COVID-19 vaccine. Assay: immunoSEQ multiplex PCR; the TCRdb copy retains only in-frame clones and omits some. The top ten clones hold roughly 5.1% of a sample with 150,000 or so clones, just under 95% of them seen once. The sequencing here drew on peripheral blood, taken on day 0 of AZD1222 vaccination. These receptors were obtained from an adult in good health.

The chain links TRBV5-1 to TRBJ2-5; possibly TRBD1 or TRBD2 for D (5 bases each). This CDR3 is 15 amino acids long. V was trimmed by 4 bases and J by 7 bases, leaving 20 bases between them. Germline CDR1 SGHRS, CDR2 YFSETQ. CDR3 nucleotides: TGCGCCAGCAGCCCCGCGGATCCAGGGACGGGGACCCAGTACTTC. It translates to CASSPADPGTGTQYF.

The chain joins TRBV5-1 to TRBJ1-2; TRBD1 matches 9 bases. After removal of 4 bases from V and 8 bases from J, the junction contained 6 bases not matched to a gene. The length of the CDR3 is 13 residues. CDR1 and CDR2 from the germline V gene are SGHRS and YFSETQ. This CDR3 reads CASSPDRGKGYTF. The CDR3 DNA reads TGCGCCAGCAGCCCAGACAGGGGGAAAGGCTACACCTTC.

The chain is built from TRBV6-4 and TRBJ1-1; no clear D. CDR3 length equals 14 residues. The V and J ends lost 3 bases and 6 bases respectively, with 14 bases between them. Germline CDR1 MRHNA, CDR2 SNTAGT. This CDR3 is CASSDELGWPEAFF. The CDR3 DNA reads TGTGCCAGCAGTGATGAATTGGGGTGGCCTGAAGCTTTCTTT.

This rearrangement joins TRBV15 to TRBJ2-3; weak D call: TRBD1 (5 bases). Germline assignment: CDR1 LNHNV and CDR2 YYDKDF (reference sequence). CDR3 length: 15 amino acids. Trimming removed 0 bases at V and 3 bases at J, with 10 bases between. DNA for the CDR3: TGTGCCACCAGCAGAGATGAACAGGAGACAGATACGCAGTATTTT. Amino acid sequence: CATSRDEQETDTQYF.

The V call is TRBV27, the J call TRBJ2-5; D gene uncertain. Trimming took off 5 bases at V and 2 bases at J, with 12 bases between the two ends. The germline gives CDR1 MNHEY, CDR2 SMNVEV (reference sequence). The CDR3 totals 14 residues. CDR3 amino acids: CASSPKPLQETQYF. CDR3 nucleotide sequence: TGTGCCAGCAGTCCCAAACCTCTACAAGAGACCCAGTACTTC.

V gene TRBV18 combines with J gene TRBJ2-7; D is ambiguous. Trimming pared 2 bases from V and 2 bases from J, leaving 4 bases between. Germline V gives CDR1 KGHSH, CDR2 LQKENI. This CDR3 has 12 residues. Written as DNA, the CDR3 is TGTGCCAGCTCACCAACGCCCTACGAGCAGTACTTC. Translation: CASSPTPYEQYF.

CDR3 nucleotides: TGTGCCAGCAGCAACCAGCGGGACCCCAATGAGCAGTTCTTC. Translated, it gives CASSNQRDPNEQFF. V and J are TRBV7-2 and TRBJ2-1; TRBD2 aligns across 7 bases. Trimming cost V 5 bases and J 6 bases; bases outside gene matches: 7. Germline values: CDR1 SGHTA, CDR2 FQGNSA. The length of the CDR3 is 14 residues. The variable domain in full, completed from reference TRBV7-2 and TRBJ2-1, reads GAGVSQSPSNKVTEKGKDVELRCDPISGHTALYWYRQSLGQGLEFLIYFQGNSAPDKSGLPSDRFSAERTGGSVSTLTIQRTQQEDSAVYLCASSNQRDPNEQFFGPGTRLTVL.

This clone was seen only a few times. The V gene is TRBV6-5, the J gene TRBJ2-1; D is undetermined. Germline V gives CDR1 MNHEY, CDR2 SVGAGI. The CDR3 consists of 13 residues. Trimming took off 5 bases at V and 3 bases at J, with 8 bases between the two ends. The chain's CDR3 is CASSHLVYNEQFF. In DNA, the CDR3 is TGTGCCAGCAGTCACCTTGTCTACAATGAGCAGTTCTTC.

The chain employs TRBV7-9 and TRBJ1-2; 7 nucleotides match TRBD1. V gave up 7 bases and J gave up 8 bases; unmatched junction bases: 13. The CDR3 is made up of 14 amino acids. CDR1 and CDR2 from the germline V gene are SEHNR and FQNEAQ (reference sequence). The CDR3 nucleotides read TGTGCCAGCACCAGGGGGGAAGGCGACGTAGGCTACACCTTC. It codes for CASTRGEGDVGYTF.

This sequence joins TRBV27 and TRBJ1-6; perhaps TRBD1 as D (6 bases). This CDR3 region has 16 residues. The germline V gene has CDR1 MNHEY and CDR2 SMNVEV (reference sequence). V gave up 4 bases and J gave up 2 bases, with 12 bases separating them. Here the CDR3 DNA reads TGTGCCAGCAGTTACAGGGTCCTTCCCTATAATTCACCCCTCCACTTT. Encoded protein: CASSYRVLPYNSPLHF.

The rearrangement uses TRBV10-3 and TRBJ1-3; D ambiguous. The CDR3 has 15 amino acids. Germline CDR1 ENHRY, CDR2 SYGVKD. V dropped 7 bases and J dropped 0 bases, with 13 bases sitting between them. CDR3 in DNA: TGTGCCATCACCTTCGACGGTGACTCTGGAAACACCATATATTTT. It is translated as CAITFDGDSGNTIYF.

The chain is built from TRBV7-6 and TRBJ2-1; D is unresolved. This CDR3 is built from 13 residues. V was pared by 3 bases and J by 5 bases, with 8 bases between. CDR1 is SGHVS, CDR2 FNYEAQ, per germline. CDR3 DNA sequence: TGTGCCAGCAGCTTCGGCAGTCACAATGAGCAGTTCTTC. It specifies CASSFGSHNEQFF. The full variable domain, rest sourced from reference TRBV7-6 and TRBJ2-1, is GAGVSQSPRYKVTKRGQDVALRCDPISGHVSLYWYRQALGQGPEFLTYFNYEAQQDKSGLPNDRFSAERPEGSISTLTIQRTEQRDSAMYRCASSFGSHNEQFFGPGTRLTVL.

This chain connects TRBV4-1 to TRBJ2-7, with a weak D call TRBD1 (5 bases). CDR1 and CDR2 from the germline V gene are MGHRA and YSYEKL. CDR3 length: 12 amino acids. Trimming pared 6 bases from V and 6 bases from J, leaving 12 bases between. CDR3 coding DNA: TGCGCCAGCAGTCCAGGGAAGGGCGAGCAGTACTTC. It specifies CASSPGKGEQYF.

The chain has TRBV9 and TRBJ2-5; D possibly corresponds to TRBD2 (6 bases). V gave up 0 bases and J gave up 2 bases, with 14 bases separating them. The CDR3 is made up of 16 amino acids. CDR1 is SGDLS, CDR2 YYNGEE, per germline. The CDR3 spells CASSVDQGGQQETQYF. DNA for the CDR3: TGTGCCAGCAGCGTAGACCAGGGAGGCCAACAAGAGACCCAGTACTTC.

V usage is TRBV13 and J usage is TRBJ2-7; D not resolved. This CDR3 comprises 15 residues. Germline V gives CDR1 PRHDT, CDR2 FYEKMQ (reference sequence). V was pared by 5 bases and J by 3 bases, with 17 bases between. CDR3 coding DNA: TGTGCCAGCAGCCGCTCCGGGCCATATAACTACGAGCAGTACTTC. Protein product: CASSRSGPYNYEQYF.

The chain has TRBV15 and TRBJ2-7, with 7 bases identical to TRBD1. With V trimmed by 3 bases and J by 7 bases, 6 bases remained unmatched. This CDR3 region has 13 residues. The germline gives CDR1 LNHNV, CDR2 YYDKDF (reference sequence). The CDR3 DNA reads TGTGCCACCAGCAGGGACAGGTTCGGGGAGCAGTACTTC. Translated: CATSRDRFGEQYF.

The gene calls are TRBV5-1 and TRBJ2-7; 9 positions agree with TRBD2. J was trimmed by 0 bases and V by 4 bases; bases with no gene match: 5. This CDR3 spans 15 amino acids. In germline, CDR1 is SGHRS, CDR2 YFSETQ. The CDR3 loop is CASSTGTSFSYEQYF. As DNA, the CDR3 is TGCGCCAGCAGCACCGGGACTAGCTTCTCCTACGAGCAGTACTTC.

This clone was seen a handful of times. The junction departs from germline at one end; a sequencing error may be responsible. The chain has TRBV7-7 and TRBJ1-3; D is unclear. CDR3 size: 17 residues. CDR1 is SSHAT and CDR2 is FNYEAQ in the germline V gene (reference sequence). CDR3 protein: CASSLVSGLSSGNTIYF. The CDR3 DNA reads TGTGCTAGCAGCTTGGTCTCGGGTCTAAGCTCTGGAAACACCATATATTTT.

The V and J genes are TRBV18 and TRBJ1-1; D is undetermined. The length of the CDR3 is 19 residues. Germline loops: CDR1 KGHSH, CDR2 LQKENI. Trimming removed 0 bases at V and 4 bases at J, with 24 bases between. CDR3 nucleotides: TGTGCCAGCTCACCACCTTTGGTGGAAGGGATTGTTCGGGCCACTGAAGCTTTCTTT. This gives the protein CASSPPLVEGIVRATEAFF.

The V call is TRBV5-1, the J call TRBJ1-2; D call uncertain. This CDR3 region has 14 residues. Looked up from germline, CDR1 is SGHRS and CDR2 is YFSETQ. Trimming removed 1 base from V and 2 bases from J, with 9 bases in between. CDR3 sequence reads: CASSLSPGNYGYTF. The CDR3 DNA reads TGCGCCAGCAGCTTGTCTCCAGGAAACTATGGCTACACCTTC.